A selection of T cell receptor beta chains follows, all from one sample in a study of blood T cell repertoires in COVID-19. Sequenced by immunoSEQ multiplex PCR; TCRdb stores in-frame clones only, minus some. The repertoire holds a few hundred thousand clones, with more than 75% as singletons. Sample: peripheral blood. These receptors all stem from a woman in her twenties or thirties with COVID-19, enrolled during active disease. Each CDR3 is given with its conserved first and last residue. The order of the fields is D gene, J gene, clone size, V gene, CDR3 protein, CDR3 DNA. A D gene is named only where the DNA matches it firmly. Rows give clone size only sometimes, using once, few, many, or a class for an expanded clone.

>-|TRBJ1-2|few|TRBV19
CASSKLASGDYGYTF
TGTGCCAGTAGTAAACTTGCTTCGGGGGACTATGGCTACACCTTC
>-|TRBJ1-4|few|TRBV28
CASSRVGEKLFF
TGTGCCAGCAGCAGGGTGGGGGAAAAACTGTTTTTT
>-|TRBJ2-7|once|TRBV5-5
CASSLVGQNHEQYF
TGTGCCAGCAGCTTGGTGGGACAAAACCACGAGCAGTACTTC
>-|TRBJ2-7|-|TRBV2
CASQQGYEQYF
TGTGCCAGCCAACAGGGCTACGAGCAGTACTTC
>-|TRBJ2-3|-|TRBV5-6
CASSLAPGITDTQYF
TGTGCCAGCAGCTTGGCTCCGGGGATCACAGATACGCAGTATTTT
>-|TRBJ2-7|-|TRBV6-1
CASSEIRGTRKQYF
TGTGCCAGCAGTGAAATACGTGGCACGAGGAAGCAGTACTTC
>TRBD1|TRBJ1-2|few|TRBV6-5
CASTLGGTGEYGYTF
TGTGCCAGCACTCTAGGAGGGACAGGGGAATATGGCTACACCTTC
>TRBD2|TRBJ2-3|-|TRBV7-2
CASSSTRAGRDTQYF
TGTGCCAGCAGTTCCACTAGAGCGGGGCGAGATACGCAGTATTTT
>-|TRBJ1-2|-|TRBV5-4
CASRLEERGYTF
TGTGCCAGCCGACTCGAAGAGCGCGGCTACACCTTC
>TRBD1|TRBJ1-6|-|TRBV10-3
CAISGQGGNSPLHF
TGTGCCATCAGTGGCCAGGGGGGTAATTCACCCCTCCACTTT
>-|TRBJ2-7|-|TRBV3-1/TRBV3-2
CASSLNLGGEQYF
TGTGCCAGCAGCCTGAATTTGGGGGGTGAGCAGTACTTC
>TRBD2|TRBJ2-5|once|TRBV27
CASSPSGTKGLARETQYF
TGTGCCAGCAGTCCATCGGGGACAAAGGGACTAGCGCGGGAGACCCAGTACTTC
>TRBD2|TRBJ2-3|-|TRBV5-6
CASSPTSGRVWGTDTQYF
TGTGCCAGCAGCCCGACTAGCGGGAGGGTTTGGGGCACAGATACGCAGTATTTT
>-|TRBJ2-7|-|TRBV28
CASSHTEDSLTYEQYF
TGTGCCAGCAGCCATACGGAGGACAGCCTAACCTACGAGCAGTACTTC
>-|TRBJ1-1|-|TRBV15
CATSRPRGAGVLTRNTEAFF
TGTGCCACCAGCAGACCTCGGGGGGCGGGGGTTCTGACTAGGAACACTGAAGCTTTCTTT
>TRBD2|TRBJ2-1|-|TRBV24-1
CATSDGTSGEYNEQFF
TGTGCCACCAGTGATGGGACTAGCGGGGAATACAATGAGCAGTTCTTC
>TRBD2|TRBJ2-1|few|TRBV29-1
CSGGLDEQFF
TGCAGCGGCGGACTAGATGAGCAGTTCTTC
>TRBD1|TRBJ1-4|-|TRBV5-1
CASREGAANEKLFF
TGCGCCAGCAGAGAGGGGGCGGCTAATGAAAAACTGTTTTTT
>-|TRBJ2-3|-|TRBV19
CASSGGDTDTQYF
TGTGCCAGTAGTGGCGGAGACACAGATACGCAGTATTTT
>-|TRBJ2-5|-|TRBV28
CASSFPSGSGQETQYF
TGTGCCAGCAGTTTTCCATCGGGTAGCGGCCAAGAGACCCAGTACTTC
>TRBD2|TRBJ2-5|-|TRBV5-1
CASSGRTSGRETQYF
TGCGCCAGCAGCGGGAGGACTAGCGGTAGGGAGACCCAGTACTTC
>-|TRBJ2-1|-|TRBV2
CASSEPTNLYNEQFF
TGTGCCAGCAGTGAACCGACTAACCTCTACAATGAGCAGTTCTTC
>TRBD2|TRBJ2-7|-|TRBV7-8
CASSLGVAGGPNIYEQYF
TGTGCCAGCAGCTTAGGAGTAGCGGGAGGGCCGAATATCTACGAGCAGTACTTC
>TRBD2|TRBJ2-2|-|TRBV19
CASSIRLAATDTGELFF
TGTGCCAGTAGTATAAGACTAGCGGCTACTGACACCGGGGAGCTGTTTTTT
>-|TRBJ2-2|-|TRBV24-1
CATSDYQGPAGELFF
TGTGCCACCAGTGATTACCAGGGTCCCGCCGGGGAGCTGTTTTTT
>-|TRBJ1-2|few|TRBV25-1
CASSEFGGTGAYGYTF
TGTGCCAGCAGTGAATTCGGGGGGACGGGGGCCTATGGCTACACCTTC
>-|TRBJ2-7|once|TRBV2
CASKQVGSSYEQYF
TGTGCCAGCAAACAGGTCGGGAGCTCCTACGAGCAGTACTTC
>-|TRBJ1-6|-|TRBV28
CASRSGSSYNSPLHF
TGTGCCAGCAGGTCCGGGAGCTCCTATAATTCACCCCTCCACTTT
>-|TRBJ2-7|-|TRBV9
CASSVQGSNDEQYF
TGTGCCAGCAGCGTACAGGGGAGCAACGACGAGCAGTACTTC
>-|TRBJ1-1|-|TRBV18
CASSRGATNTEAFF
TGTGCCAGCTCGCGCGGGGCAACGAACACTGAAGCTTTCTTT
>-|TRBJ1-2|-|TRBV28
CASSLLSERSYGYTF
TGTGCCAGCAGTTTATTATCGGAACGGAGCTATGGCTACACCTTC
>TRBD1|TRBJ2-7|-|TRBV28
CASHRDRVHEQYF
TGTGCCAGCCACCGGGACAGGGTCCACGAGCAGTACTTC